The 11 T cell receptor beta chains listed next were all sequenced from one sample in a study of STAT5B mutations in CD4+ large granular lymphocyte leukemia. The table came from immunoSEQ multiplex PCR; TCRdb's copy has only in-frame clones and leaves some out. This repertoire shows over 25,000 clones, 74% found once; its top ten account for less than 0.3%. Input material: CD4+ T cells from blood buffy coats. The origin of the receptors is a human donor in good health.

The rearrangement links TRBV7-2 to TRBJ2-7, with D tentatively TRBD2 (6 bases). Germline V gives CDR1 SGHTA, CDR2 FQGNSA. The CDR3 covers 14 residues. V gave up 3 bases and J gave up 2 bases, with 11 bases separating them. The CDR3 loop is CASSFGGVTYEQYF. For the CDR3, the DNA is TGTGCCAGCAGCTTCGGGGGAGTTACCTACGAGCAGTACTTC.

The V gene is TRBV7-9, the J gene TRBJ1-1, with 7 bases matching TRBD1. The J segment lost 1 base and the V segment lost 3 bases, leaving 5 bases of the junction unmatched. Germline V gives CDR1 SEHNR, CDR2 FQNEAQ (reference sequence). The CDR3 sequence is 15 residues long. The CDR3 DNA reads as TGTGCCAGCAGCTTCGGGGACAGCTCGAACACTGAAGCTTTCTTT. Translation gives CASSFGDSSNTEAFF.

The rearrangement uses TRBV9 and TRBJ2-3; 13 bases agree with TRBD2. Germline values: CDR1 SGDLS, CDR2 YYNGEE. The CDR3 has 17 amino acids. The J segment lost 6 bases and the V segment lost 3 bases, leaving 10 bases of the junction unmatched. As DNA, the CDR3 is TGTGCCAGCAGCGAGAGGACTAGCGGGAGAATATGGGATACGCAGTATTTT. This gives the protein CASSERTSGRIWDTQYF.

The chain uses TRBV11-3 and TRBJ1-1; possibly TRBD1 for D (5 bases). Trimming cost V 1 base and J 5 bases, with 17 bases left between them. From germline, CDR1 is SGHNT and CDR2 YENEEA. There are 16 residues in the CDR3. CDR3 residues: CASSLGMVGKGTEAFF. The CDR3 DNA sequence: TGTGCCAGCAGCTTAGGTATGGTCGGGAAGGGGACTGAAGCTTTCTTT.

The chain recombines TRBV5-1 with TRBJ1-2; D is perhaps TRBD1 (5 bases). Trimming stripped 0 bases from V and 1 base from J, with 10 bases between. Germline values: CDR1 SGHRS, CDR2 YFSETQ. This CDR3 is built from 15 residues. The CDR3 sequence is CASSLVPGGNYGYTF. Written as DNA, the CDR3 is TGCGCCAGCAGCTTGGTCCCCGGGGGTAACTATGGCTACACCTTC.

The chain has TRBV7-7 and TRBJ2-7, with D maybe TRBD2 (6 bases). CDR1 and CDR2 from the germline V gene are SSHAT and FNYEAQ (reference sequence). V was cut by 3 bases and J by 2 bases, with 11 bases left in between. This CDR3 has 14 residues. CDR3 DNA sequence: TGTGCCAGCAGCTTGGGGACTCCTCCCTACGAGCAGTACTTC. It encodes CASSLGTPPYEQYF.

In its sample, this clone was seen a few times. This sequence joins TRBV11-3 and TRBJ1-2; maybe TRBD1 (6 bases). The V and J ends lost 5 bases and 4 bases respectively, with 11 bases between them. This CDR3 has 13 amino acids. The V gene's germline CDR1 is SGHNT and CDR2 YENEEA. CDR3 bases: TGTGCCAGCAGCCCCACAGGGACCTATGGCTACACCTTC. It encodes CASSPTGTYGYTF.

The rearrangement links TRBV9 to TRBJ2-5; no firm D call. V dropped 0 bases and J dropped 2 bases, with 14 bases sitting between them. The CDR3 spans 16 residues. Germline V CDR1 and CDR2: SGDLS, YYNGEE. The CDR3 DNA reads TGTGCCAGCAGCGTAGCTTTAGGCGTGGGTCAAGAGACCCAGTACTTC. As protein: CASSVALGVGQETQYF.

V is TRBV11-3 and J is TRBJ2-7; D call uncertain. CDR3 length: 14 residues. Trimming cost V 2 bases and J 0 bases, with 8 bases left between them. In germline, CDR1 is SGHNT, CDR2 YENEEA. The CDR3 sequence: CASSLLGNSYEQYF. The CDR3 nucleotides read TGTGCCAGCAGCTTATTGGGCAACTCCTACGAGCAGTACTTC. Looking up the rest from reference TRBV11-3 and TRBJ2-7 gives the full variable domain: EAGVVQSPRYKIIEKKQPVAFWCNPISGHNTLYWYLQNLGQGPELLIRYENEEAVDDSQLPKDRFSAERLKGVDSTLKIQPAELGDSAVYLCASSLLGNSYEQYFGPGTRLTVT.

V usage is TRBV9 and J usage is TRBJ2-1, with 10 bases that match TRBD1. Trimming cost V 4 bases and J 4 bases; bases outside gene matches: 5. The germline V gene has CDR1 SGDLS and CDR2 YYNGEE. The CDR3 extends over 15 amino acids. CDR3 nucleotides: TGTGCCAGCAGCCCGGGGACAGGGGTATACAATGAGCAGTTCTTC. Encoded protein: CASSPGTGVYNEQFF.

CDR3 amino acids: CASSFGRAPLHF. In DNA, the CDR3 is TGTGCCAGCAGTTTCGGGAGAGCACCCCTCCACTTT. The chain links TRBV28 to TRBJ1-6; D unresolved. Germline V gene sequence: CDR1 MDHEN, CDR2 SYDVKM. The CDR3 has 12 amino acids. The V and J ends lost 3 bases and 11 bases respectively, with 8 bases between them.